The sequence of this T cell receptor (beta chain) was determined in a study of shared clonotypes between healthy human individuals. Sequenced by immunoSEQ multiplex PCR; TCRdb stores in-frame clones only, minus some. The sample holds approximately 600,000 clones, 85% to 95% seen once. CD8 cells regarded as naive lacked CD45RO, were positively chosen for CCR7, and omitted terminally differentiated effector memory CD45RA+ cells. In the case of this clone: Its matching antigen is unknown.

Study findings and constraints: Among non-shared clonotypes, generation probabilities were lower than among those shared by all four donors. It was observed that around 5% of naive CD4 clonotypes were shared across several donors.

V lost 5 bases and J 3 bases, leaving 14 bases between the germline ends. Germline assignment: CDR1 SEHNR and CDR2 FQNEAQ (reference sequence). This CDR3 has 15 residues. Sequencing was performed on naive CD8+ T cells sorted from blood. J is TRBJ1-5 and V is TRBV7-9; possibly TRBD1 for D (5 bases). The TCR comes from a woman younger than 45 in good health. The CDR3 region is CASSPRDRHNQPQHF. CDR3 bases: TGTGCCAGCAGCCCCAGGGACCGACACAATCAGCCCCAGCATTTT.